This T cell receptor beta chain is drawn from a study of T cells after yellow fever vaccination. Study observations and caveats: The secondary response was weaker, and its peak arrived faster, on day 5 versus 15. Subsequent booster samples again held most clones from primary vaccination (more than 95% CD4, about 90% CD8).

Between the trimmed V and J ends, which lost 0 bases and 4 bases, there was a span of 13 bases. The CDR3 has 16 residues. Germline V gives CDR1 LGHNA, CDR2 YSLEER. MiXCR, applied by TCRdb to the 5' RACE reads, yields one record per CDR3 protein. Among 500,000 to 650,000 distinct CDR3 sequences listed, 17% were seen once. This clonotype appeared a few times. What it binds is unknown. The rearrangement joins TRBV4-3 to TRBJ1-5, with D maybe TRBD1 (5 bases). The source material was PBMCs, sampled 5 to 6 days after the first yellow fever vaccination. The receptor was derived from a man aged 18 to 29 who received the YFV17D yellow fever vaccine. The CDR3 protein is CASSQDGQGGNQPQHF. The CDR3 region has the DNA TGCGCCAGCAGCCAAGATGGGCAGGGTGGGAATCAGCCCCAGCATTTT.